This T cell receptor beta chain was retrieved from a study of blood T cells in healthy people across ages. Study outcomes and limitations: Long-lived and aged donors differed, with more naive CD4+ cells and higher diversity in the long-lived.

V dropped 6 bases and J dropped 2 bases, with 13 bases sitting between them. There are 14 residues in the CDR3. CDR1 SGHTA and CDR2 FQGNSA come from the germline V gene. Isolated PBMCs totaled at least 6 million in each sample. A few counts support this clonotype. Its antigen remains unidentified. A second PCR, run for roughly 7 to 12 cycles, used a sample-barcoded 5' primer plus a J-beta primer mix. Via MiXCR, TCRdb re-called the 5' RACE reads, giving one row per CDR3 protein. The table records around 650,000 distinct CDR3 sequences, roughly 43% of them present only once. This sequence joins TRBV7-2 and TRBJ2-5; possibly TRBD2 for D (5 bases). The sequenced sample was blood. This TCR derives from a man older than 75 in good health. In nucleotides, the CDR3 is TGTGCCAGCAGTCAAAGCCGGGAACAAGAGACCCAGTACTTC. It codes for CASSQSREQETQYF.